The TCR beta chain described here comes from a study of human T cells and chemical hapten exposure. Findings and limits, study-wide: No change in TCRs above 1 in 1000 frequency was produced by DPC sensitization.

Time point noted: pre-sensitization, week 0. Treatment described: therapeutic diphenylcyclopropenone sensitization with weekly scalp DPC. Blood was collected ahead of every patch test applied. TCRdb reprocessed the RACE reads via MiXCR and lists one record per CDR3 protein. The sample consists of roughly 250,000 distinct CDR3 sequences, more than 6.5% of them appearing once. A single count supports this clonotype. Its specificity is unknown. Losses at the gene ends were 6 bases for V and 3 bases for J; bases not matched to a gene: 11. CDR1 is MDHEN and CDR2 is SYDVKM in the germline V gene. The CDR3 is made up of 16 amino acids.

The rearrangement uses TRBV28 and TRBJ1-1; 9 bases agree with TRBD1. The source of this sequence is a woman aged 40 to 50 with alopecia areata. Some clones in this sample may be carry-over from other donors' samples. Sequenced here: whole blood, sampled in connection with sensitization to the hapten diphenylcyclopropenone (DPC). CDR3 protein: CASSLLGTGGDTEAFF. DNA for the CDR3: TGTGCCAGCAGCCTACTCGGAACAGGGGGCGACACTGAAGCTTTCTTT.